The clone carrying this T cell receptor beta chain was recorded once. This sample was included in a study of cytomegalovirus exposure and HLA in healthy donors. Use of 60 Vbeta and 13 Jbeta primers characterized the PCR. Assay: immunoSEQ multiplex PCR; the TCRdb copy retains only in-frame clones and omits some. The sample has 150,000 to 200,000 clones, roughly four fifths seen once. This sequence originates from a middle-aged man in good health and CMV-seronegative. The sequencing sample was made of PBMCs.

The CDR3 DNA reads TGCGCCAGCAGCCATTCTGGGACAGCCACTGAAGCTTTCTTT. As protein: CASSHSGTATEAFF. The chain combines TRBV4-1 with TRBJ1-1; 7 bases are shared with TRBD1. The CDR3 runs 14 residues. Germline CDR1 and CDR2: MGHRA and YSYEKL. V was pared by 3 bases and J by 4 bases, with 5 bases of the junction left unmatched.